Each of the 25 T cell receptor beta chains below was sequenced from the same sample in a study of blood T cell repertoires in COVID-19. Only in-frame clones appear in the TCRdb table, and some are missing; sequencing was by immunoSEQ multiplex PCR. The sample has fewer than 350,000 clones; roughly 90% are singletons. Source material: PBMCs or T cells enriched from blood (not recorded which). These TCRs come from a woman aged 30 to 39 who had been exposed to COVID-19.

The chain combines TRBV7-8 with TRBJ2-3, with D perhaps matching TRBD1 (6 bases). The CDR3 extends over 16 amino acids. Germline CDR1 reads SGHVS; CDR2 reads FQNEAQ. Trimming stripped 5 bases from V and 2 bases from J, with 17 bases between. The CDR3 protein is CASSLFRDILTDTQYF. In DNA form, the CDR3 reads TGTGCCAGCAGCCTTTTCCGGGACATACTCACAGATACGCAGTATTTT.

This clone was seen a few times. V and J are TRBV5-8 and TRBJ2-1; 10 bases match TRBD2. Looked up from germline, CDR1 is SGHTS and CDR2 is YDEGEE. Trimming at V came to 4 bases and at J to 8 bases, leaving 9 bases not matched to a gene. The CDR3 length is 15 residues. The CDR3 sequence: CASSAGLAVSDEQFF. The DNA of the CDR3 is TGTGCCAGCAGCGCCGGACTAGCGGTGAGCGATGAGCAGTTCTTC.

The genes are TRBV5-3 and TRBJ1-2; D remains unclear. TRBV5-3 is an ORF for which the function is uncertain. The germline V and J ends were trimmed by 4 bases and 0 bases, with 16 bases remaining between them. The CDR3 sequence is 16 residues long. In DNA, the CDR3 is TGTGCCAGAAGCCCCACGCTAACCGGGGCTAACTATGGCTACACCTTC. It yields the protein CARSPTLTGANYGYTF.

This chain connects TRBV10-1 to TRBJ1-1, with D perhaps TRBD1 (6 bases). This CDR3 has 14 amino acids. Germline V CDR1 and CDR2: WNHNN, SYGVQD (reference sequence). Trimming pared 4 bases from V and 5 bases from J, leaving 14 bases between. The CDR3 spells CASSVLPGATEAFF. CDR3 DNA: TGCGCCAGCAGTGTCCTTCCAGGGGCGACTGAAGCTTTCTTT.

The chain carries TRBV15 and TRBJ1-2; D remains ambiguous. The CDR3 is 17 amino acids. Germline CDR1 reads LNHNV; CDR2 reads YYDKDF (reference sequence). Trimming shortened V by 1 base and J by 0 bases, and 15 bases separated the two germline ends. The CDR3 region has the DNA TGTGCCACCAGCAGAGGTGGGAGGGCAGGAGCTAACTATGGCTACACCTTC. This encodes CATSRGGRAGANYGYTF.

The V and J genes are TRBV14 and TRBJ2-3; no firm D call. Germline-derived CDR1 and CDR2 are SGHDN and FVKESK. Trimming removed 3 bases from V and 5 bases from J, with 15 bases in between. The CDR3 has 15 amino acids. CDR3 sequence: CASSQPPITGDTQYF. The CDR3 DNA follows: TGTGCCAGCAGCCAGCCCCCCATCACCGGAGATACGCAGTATTTT. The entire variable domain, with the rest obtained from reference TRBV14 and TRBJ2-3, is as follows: EAGVTQFPSHSVIEKGQTVTLRCDPISGHDNLYWYRRVMGKEIKFLLHFVKESKQDESGMPNNRFLAERTGGTYSTLKVQPAELEDSGVYFCASSQPPITGDTQYFGPGTRLTVL.

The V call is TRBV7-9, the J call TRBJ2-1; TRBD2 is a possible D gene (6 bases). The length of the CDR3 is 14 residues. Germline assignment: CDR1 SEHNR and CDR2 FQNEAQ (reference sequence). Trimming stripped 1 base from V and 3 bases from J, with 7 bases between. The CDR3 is CASSLVGSYNEQFF. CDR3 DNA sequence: TGTGCCAGCAGCTTAGTCGGGAGCTACAATGAGCAGTTCTTC.

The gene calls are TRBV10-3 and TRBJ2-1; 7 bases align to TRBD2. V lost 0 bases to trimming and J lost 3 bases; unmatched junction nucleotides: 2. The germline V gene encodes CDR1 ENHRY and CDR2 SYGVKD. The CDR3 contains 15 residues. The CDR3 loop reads CAISESSGGYNEQFF. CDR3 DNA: TGTGCCATCAGTGAGTCATCGGGAGGCTACAATGAGCAGTTCTTC.

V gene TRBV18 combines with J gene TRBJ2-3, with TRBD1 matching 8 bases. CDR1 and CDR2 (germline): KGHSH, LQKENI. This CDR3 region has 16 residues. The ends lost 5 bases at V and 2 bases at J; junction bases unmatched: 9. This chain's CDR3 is CASSNRGWTVTDTQYF. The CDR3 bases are TGTGCCAGCTCAAACAGGGGGTGGACTGTCACAGATACGCAGTATTTT.

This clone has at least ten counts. The CDR3 protein is CASSLRSYEQYF. Written as DNA, the CDR3 is TGTGCCAGCAGCCTCAGATCCTACGAGCAGTACTTC. The chain couples TRBV14 to TRBJ2-7; D gene ambiguous. The CDR3 loop spans 12 amino acids. CDR1 is SGHDN and CDR2 is FVKESK in the germline V gene. Deletions cut 4 bases from V and 1 base from J, with 5 bases between. The entire variable domain, with the rest obtained from reference TRBV14 and TRBJ2-7, is as follows: EAGVTQFPSHSVIEKGQTVTLRCDPISGHDNLYWYRRVMGKEIKFLLHFVKESKQDESGMPNNRFLAERTGGTYSTLKVQPAELEDSGVYFCASSLRSYEQYFGPGTRLTVT.

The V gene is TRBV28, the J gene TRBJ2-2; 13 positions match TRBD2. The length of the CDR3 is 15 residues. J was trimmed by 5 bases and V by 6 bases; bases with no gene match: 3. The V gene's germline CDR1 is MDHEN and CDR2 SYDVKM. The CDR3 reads CASRPGLAGTGELFF. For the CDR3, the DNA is TGTGCCAGCAGGCCGGGACTAGCGGGAACCGGGGAGCTGTTTTTT.

In DNA form, the CDR3 reads TGTGCCAGCAGTCCCGTCCGACTAGCGGGGACCGGGGAGCTGTTTTTT. It translates to CASSPVRLAGTGELFF. This chain connects TRBV7-9 to TRBJ2-2, with TRBD2 identical over 11 bases. The trim removed 6 bases at V and 5 bases at J, leaving 8 bases unmatched. Per the germline V gene, CDR1 is SEHNR and CDR2 is FQNEAQ (reference sequence). The CDR3 totals 16 residues.

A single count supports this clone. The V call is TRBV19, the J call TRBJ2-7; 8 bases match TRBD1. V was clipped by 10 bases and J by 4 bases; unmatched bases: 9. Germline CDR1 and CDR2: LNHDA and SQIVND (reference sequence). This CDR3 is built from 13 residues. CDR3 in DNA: TGTGCCACTTCGAGGACAGGGTTGTACGAGCAGTACTTC. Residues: CATSRTGLYEQYF.

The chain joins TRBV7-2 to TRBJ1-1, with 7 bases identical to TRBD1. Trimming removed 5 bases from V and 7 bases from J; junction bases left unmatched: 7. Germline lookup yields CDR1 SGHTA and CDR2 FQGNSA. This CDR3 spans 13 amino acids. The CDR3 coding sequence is TGTGCCAGCAGCCACCGACAGGGCCTTGAAGCTTTCTTT. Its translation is CASSHRQGLEAFF.

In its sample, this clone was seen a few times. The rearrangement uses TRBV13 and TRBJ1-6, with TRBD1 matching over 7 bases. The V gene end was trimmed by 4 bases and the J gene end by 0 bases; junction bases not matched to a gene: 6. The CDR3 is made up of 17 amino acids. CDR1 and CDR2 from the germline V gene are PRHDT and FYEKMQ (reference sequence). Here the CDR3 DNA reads TGTGCCAGCAGCTCCTCACAGGGGAGCTCCTATAATTCACCCCTCCACTTT. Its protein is CASSSSQGSSYNSPLHF.

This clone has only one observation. The chain's CDR3 is CASSGQVISGNTIYF. As DNA, the CDR3 is TGTGCCAGTAGTGGACAGGTCATCTCTGGAAACACCATATATTTT. This rearrangement joins TRBV19 to TRBJ1-3; 7 positions agree with TRBD1. Germline trimming cut 5 bases from V and 0 bases from J; bases unmatched to any gene: 4. The germline gives CDR1 LNHDA, CDR2 SQIVND (reference sequence). This CDR3 is 15 amino acids long.

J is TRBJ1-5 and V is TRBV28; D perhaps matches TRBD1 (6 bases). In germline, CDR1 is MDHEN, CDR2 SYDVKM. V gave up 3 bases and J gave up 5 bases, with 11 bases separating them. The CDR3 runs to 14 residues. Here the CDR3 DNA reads TGTGCCAGCAGTTTTATGGGGGCCCATCAGCCCCAGCATTTT. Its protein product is CASSFMGAHQPQHF.

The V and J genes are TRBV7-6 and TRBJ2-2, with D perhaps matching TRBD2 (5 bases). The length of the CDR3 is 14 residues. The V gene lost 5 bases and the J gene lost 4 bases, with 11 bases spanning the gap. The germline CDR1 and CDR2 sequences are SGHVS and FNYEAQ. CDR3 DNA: TGTGCCAGCAGCGAGGGCCTCCTCACCGGGGAGCTGTTTTTT. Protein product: CASSEGLLTGELFF. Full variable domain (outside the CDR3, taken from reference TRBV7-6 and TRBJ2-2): GAGVSQSPRYKVTKRGQDVALRCDPISGHVSLYWYRQALGQGPEFLTYFNYEAQQDKSGLPNDRFSAERPEGSISTLTIQRTEQRDSAMYRCASSEGLLTGELFFGEGSRLTVL.

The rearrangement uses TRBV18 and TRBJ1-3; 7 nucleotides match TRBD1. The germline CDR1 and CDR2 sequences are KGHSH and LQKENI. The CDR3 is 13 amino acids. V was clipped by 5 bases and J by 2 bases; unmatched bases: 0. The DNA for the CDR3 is TGTGCCAGCTCAACAGGGGCTGGAAACACCATATATTTT. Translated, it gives CASSTGAGNTIYF.

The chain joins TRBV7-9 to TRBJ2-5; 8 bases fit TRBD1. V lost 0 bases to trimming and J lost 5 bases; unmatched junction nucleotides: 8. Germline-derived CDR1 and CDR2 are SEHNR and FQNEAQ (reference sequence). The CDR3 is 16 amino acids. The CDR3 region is CASSLAGDRLGETQYF. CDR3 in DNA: TGTGCCAGCAGCTTAGCTGGGGACAGGCTAGGGGAGACCCAGTACTTC.

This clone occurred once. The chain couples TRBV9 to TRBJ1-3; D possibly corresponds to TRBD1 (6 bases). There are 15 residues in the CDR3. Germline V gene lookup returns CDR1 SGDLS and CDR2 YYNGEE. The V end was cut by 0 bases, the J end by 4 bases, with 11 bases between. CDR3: CASSVGSGAGNTIYF. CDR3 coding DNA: TGTGCCAGCAGCGTAGGGTCAGGGGCAGGAAACACCATATATTTT.

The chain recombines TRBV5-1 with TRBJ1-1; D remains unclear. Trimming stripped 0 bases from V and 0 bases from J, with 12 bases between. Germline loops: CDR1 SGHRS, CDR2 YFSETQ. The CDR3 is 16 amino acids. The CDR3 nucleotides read TGCGCCAGCAGCTTGGCCTGGACGGGGATGAACACTGAAGCTTTCTTT. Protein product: CASSLAWTGMNTEAFF.

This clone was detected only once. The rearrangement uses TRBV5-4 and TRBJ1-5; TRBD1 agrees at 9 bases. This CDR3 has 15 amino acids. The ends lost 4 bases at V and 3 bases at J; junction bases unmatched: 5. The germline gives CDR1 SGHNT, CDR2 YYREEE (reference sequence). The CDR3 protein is CASSVTGGFNQPQHF. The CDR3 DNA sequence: TGTGCCAGCAGCGTGACAGGGGGGTTCAATCAGCCCCAGCATTTT.

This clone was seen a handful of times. The CDR3 bases are TGTGCCAGCAGCCAAGATTTCGGGGTTTGGGGCACTGAAGCTTTCTTT. Its translation: CASSQDFGVWGTEAFF. The genes are TRBV14 and TRBJ1-1; D remains unclear. This CDR3 is built from 16 residues. V was cut by 0 bases and J by 4 bases, with 15 bases left in between. Germline lookup yields CDR1 SGHDN and CDR2 FVKESK.

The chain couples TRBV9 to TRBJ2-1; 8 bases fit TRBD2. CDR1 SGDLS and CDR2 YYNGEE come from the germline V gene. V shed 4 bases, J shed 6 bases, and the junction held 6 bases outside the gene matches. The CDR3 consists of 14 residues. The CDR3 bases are TGTGCCAGCAGCCTAGGGACTAGATTCAATGAGCAGTTCTTC. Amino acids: CASSLGTRFNEQFF.